Listed here are 27 T cell receptor beta chains from one sample, sequenced in a study of cytomegalovirus exposure and HLA in healthy donors. 60 Vbeta and 13 Jbeta primers were used in PCR. Here immunoSEQ multiplex PCR was the method, and the copy in TCRdb shows in-frame clones only, minus some. The sample gives under 200,000 clones, roughly 73% of which show up once; 4% to 5.5% is in the top ten. The specimen sequenced was PBMCs. The origin of the receptors is a male donor in good health and CMV-seronegative.

The chain combines TRBV5-4 with TRBJ1-2; 9 positions match TRBD1. Germline CDR1 SGHNT, CDR2 YYREEE (reference sequence). CDR3 size: 13 residues. V lost 4 bases to trimming and J lost 10 bases; unmatched junction nucleotides: 8. CDR3 DNA sequence: TGTGCCAGCAGCGGGGGACAGGGTATCTCCTACACCTTC. Its translation: CASSGGQGISYTF.

The V and J genes are TRBV6-5 and TRBJ2-3; 11 bases are shared with TRBD1. Germline V gene lookup returns CDR1 MNHEY and CDR2 SVGAGI. The CDR3 runs to 14 residues. V shed 7 bases, J shed 7 bases, and the junction held 7 bases outside the gene matches. For the CDR3, the DNA is TGTGCCAGCAAGCCCGGACAGGGGGCAAATACGCAGTATTTT. The encoded protein is CASKPGQGANTQYF.

The chain is built from TRBV15 and TRBJ2-1, with 13 bases lining up with TRBD2. CDR1 LNHNV and CDR2 YYDKDF come from the germline V gene (reference sequence). V shed 5 bases, J shed 4 bases, and the junction held 5 bases outside the gene matches. The CDR3 runs 16 residues. Here the CDR3 DNA reads TGTGCCACCAGCGGGACTAGCGGGACCCCTTACAATGAGCAGTTCTTC. Protein product: CATSGTSGTPYNEQFF.

The sample holds a few counts of this clone. The chain employs TRBV11-3 and TRBJ2-7, with TRBD1 matching 10 bases. V lost 3 bases and J lost 5; bases outside the gene matches: 7. CDR3 size: 15 residues. CDR1 SGHNT and CDR2 YENEEA come from the germline V gene. CDR3: CASSLETGGAHEQYF. Here the CDR3 DNA reads TGTGCCAGCAGCTTGGAGACAGGGGGCGCCCACGAGCAGTACTTC.

The chain uses TRBV5-8 and TRBJ2-1, with 9 nucleotides matching TRBD2. In germline, CDR1 is SGHTS, CDR2 YDEGEE. The CDR3 extends over 15 amino acids. Trimming at V came to 4 bases and at J to 8 bases, leaving 10 bases not matched to a gene. CDR3 bases: TGTGCCAGCAGCCGGTGGAGCGGGGGGCCCGATGAGCAGTTCTTC. The encoded protein is CASSRWSGGPDEQFF.

For the CDR3, the DNA is TGTGCCAGCAGCTTCCCCCGGACTAGCGGGCGCCGCTCCTACGAGCAGTACTTC. It yields the protein CASSFPRTSGRRSYEQYF. V is TRBV11-2 and J is TRBJ2-7; TRBD2 matches 11 bases. Germline V gene lookup returns CDR1 SGHAT and CDR2 FQNNGV. This CDR3 comprises 18 residues. Trimming cost V 3 bases and J 0 bases; bases outside gene matches: 10.

The CDR3 DNA follows: TGTGCCAGCAGTTGGGACAGGGGACGAAACACCATATATTTT. It specifies CASSWDRGRNTIYF. The V gene is TRBV28, the J gene TRBJ1-3; 10 bases fit TRBD1. With 4 bases clipped from V and 5 bases from J, the junction kept 2 bases outside the gene matches. This CDR3 region has 14 residues. The V gene's germline CDR1 is MDHEN and CDR2 SYDVKM.

This chain connects TRBV30 to TRBJ2-1, with 9 bases identical to TRBD2. J lost 2 bases, V lost 0 bases, and 8 bases had no gene match. The CDR3 is 17 residues long. Germline lookup yields CDR1 GTSNPN and CDR2 SVGIG (reference sequence). As DNA, the CDR3 is TGTGCCTGGAGTGTACTTGGCGGGAGGGCGGCCTACAATGAGCAGTTCTTC. Translating gives CAWSVLGGRAAYNEQFF.

This clone was found once. At one end the junction does not follow the germline gene, possibly because of a read error. The chain is built from TRBV28 and TRBJ1-5; D possibly corresponds to TRBD1 (5 bases). This CDR3 region has 15 residues. Germline CDR1 reads MDHEN; CDR2 reads SYDVKM. The CDR3 bases are TGTGCCAGCCGTTTGCCCGCAGGGCCCAATCAGCCCCAGCATTTT. Translation: CASRLPAGPNQPQHF.

The chain combines TRBV27 with TRBJ2-7; 10 nucleotides match TRBD1. J lost 5 bases, V lost 3 bases, and 4 bases had no gene match. The germline V gene encodes CDR1 MNHEY and CDR2 SMNVEV (reference sequence). This CDR3 has 14 residues. CDR3 protein: CASSFGTGVNEQYF. Here the CDR3 DNA reads TGTGCCAGCAGTTTTGGGACAGGGGTTAACGAGCAGTACTTC.

This clone was picked up a small number of times. V gene TRBV5-1 combines with J gene TRBJ2-3, with 8 bases lining up with TRBD2. Trimming cost V 5 bases and J 2 bases; bases outside gene matches: 4. This CDR3 has 14 residues. CDR1 and CDR2 from the germline V gene are SGHRS and YFSETQ. CDR3 nucleotide sequence: TGCGCCAGCAGGCCGGGACTAGTCACAGATACGCAGTATTTT. Translated, it gives CASRPGLVTDTQYF.

CDR3 nucleotides: TGCGCCAGCAGCCAAGAGTACCGCTCAGGCACAGATACGCAGTATTTT. It translates to CASSQEYRSGTDTQYF. The J gene is TRBJ2-3, the V gene TRBV4-1; D not certain. The CDR3 length is 16 residues. Trimming stripped 0 bases from V and 1 base from J, with 11 bases between. The germline V gene encodes CDR1 MGHRA and CDR2 YSYEKL.

This clone was observed a handful of times. This chain connects TRBV19 to TRBJ1-2; D uncertain. The CDR3 loop spans 10 amino acids. Germline CDR1 reads LNHDA; CDR2 reads SQIVND (reference sequence). V lost 6 bases and J 6 bases, leaving 5 bases between the germline ends. The CDR3 protein is CASSGDGYTF. The CDR3 bases are TGTGCCAGTAGCGGGGATGGCTACACCTTC. The full variable domain, its missing parts supplied by reference TRBV19 and TRBJ1-2, is DGGITQSPKYLFRKEGQNVTLSCEQNLNHDAMYWYRQDPGQGLRLIYYSQIVNDFQKGDIAEGYSVSREKKESFPLTVTSAQKNPTAFYLCASSGDGYTFGSGTRLTVV.

The V gene is TRBV7-6, the J gene TRBJ2-7; 11 nucleotides agree with TRBD2. The germline V gene encodes CDR1 SGHVS and CDR2 FNYEAQ. The junction had 11 bases not matched to a gene; V was cut back by 4 bases and J by 0 bases. The CDR3 contains 18 residues. The CDR3 reads CASSSGGVTSGSSYEQYF. CDR3 nucleotide sequence: TGTGCCAGCAGCTCGGGTGGGGTTACTAGCGGGAGCTCCTACGAGCAGTACTTC.

The chain links TRBV18 to TRBJ1-1; 8 bases are shared with TRBD1. The J segment lost 1 base and the V segment lost 4 bases, leaving 5 bases of the junction unmatched. CDR3 length equals 15 residues. CDR1 is KGHSH and CDR2 is LQKENI in the germline V gene. The CDR3 sequence is CASSQGQDPNTEAFF. CDR3 sequence (DNA): TGTGCCAGCTCACAGGGACAGGACCCGAACACTGAAGCTTTCTTT. Together with reference TRBV18 and TRBJ1-1, the CDR3 gives the full variable domain: NAGVMQNPRHLVRRRGQEARLRCSPMKGHSHVYWYRQLPEEGLKFMVYLQKENIIDESGMPKERFSAEFPKEGPSILRIQQVVRGDSAAYFCASSQGQDPNTEAFFGQGTRLTVV.

The chain uses TRBV11-2 and TRBJ2-5, with D unclear. Germline V gene data show CDR1 as SGHAT and CDR2 as FQNNGV. Deletions cut 2 bases from V and 1 base from J, with 8 bases between. CDR3 length: 14 residues. Here the CDR3 DNA reads TGTGCCAGCAGCTTATTAGCTCTCCAAGAGACCCAGTACTTC. Protein sequence: CASSLLALQETQYF. Looking up the rest from reference TRBV11-2 and TRBJ2-5 gives the full variable domain: EAGVAQSPRYKIIEKRQSVAFWCNPISGHATLYWYQQILGQGPKLLIQFQNNGVVDDSQLPKDRFSAERLKGVDSTLKIQPAKLEDSAVYLCASSLLALQETQYFGPGTRLLVL.

The J gene is TRBJ2-5, the V gene TRBV18, with 8 bases identical to TRBD2. The CDR3 extends over 14 amino acids. Germline lookup yields CDR1 KGHSH and CDR2 LQKENI. Losses at the gene ends were 4 bases for V and 4 bases for J; bases not matched to a gene: 5. CDR3 DNA: TGTGCCAGCTCACGACTAGCGAGGATAGAGACCCAGTACTTC. Protein: CASSRLARIETQYF.

The CDR3 DNA sequence: TGTGCCACCGAGGGGGCTGGTCAAGAGACCCAGTACTTC. The encoded protein is CATEGAGQETQYF. The V and J genes are TRBV28 and TRBJ2-5, with 7 bases identical to TRBD1. J gave up 2 bases and V 10 bases, and 7 bases lay outside the gene matches. Germline V CDR1 and CDR2: MDHEN, SYDVKM. The CDR3 sequence is 13 residues long.

The J gene is TRBJ1-1, the V gene TRBV6-1, with 8 bases identical to TRBD1. The J segment lost 5 bases and the V segment lost 5 bases, leaving 10 bases of the junction unmatched. The CDR3 is 15 residues long. The germline gives CDR1 MNHNS, CDR2 SASEGT. The CDR3 reads CASSTRTGTKTEAFF. CDR3 coding DNA: TGTGCCAGCAGTACACGGACAGGGACTAAAACTGAAGCTTTCTTT.

The CDR3 DNA reads as TGTGCCAGCAGTTACTCGAGCCATAGCTCCTACAATGAGCAGTTCTTC. Protein product: CASSYSSHSSYNEQFF. This chain connects TRBV6-5 to TRBJ2-1; D gene ambiguous. Germline V gene sequence: CDR1 MNHEY, CDR2 SVGAGI. This CDR3 has 16 residues. The ends were cut back, 0 bases at V and 0 bases at J, with 9 bases in the middle.

The chain carries TRBV9 and TRBJ1-6; D might be TRBD1 (5 bases). The V end was cut by 4 bases, the J end by 9 bases, with 26 bases between. Germline V lookup: CDR1 SGDLS, CDR2 YYNGEE. This CDR3 spans 18 amino acids. In DNA form, the CDR3 reads TGTGCCAGCAGCCCCCTGGGAGACGTGGGGGGATTCGGTTCACCCCTCCACTTT. It codes for CASSPLGDVGGFGSPLHF.

The chain recombines TRBV5-5 with TRBJ2-3; 8 bases match TRBD2. Germline lookup yields CDR1 SGHKS and CDR2 YYEKEE (reference sequence). The CDR3 length is 15 residues. J gave up 6 bases and V 0 bases, and 6 bases lay outside the gene matches. The CDR3 sequence: CASSLVASGGDTQYF. The CDR3 nucleotides read TGTGCCAGCAGCTTGGTTGCGAGCGGGGGCGATACGCAGTATTTT.

This chain links TRBV7-3 with TRBJ1-2, with TRBD1 matching over 12 bases. V was clipped by 8 bases and J by 8 bases; unmatched bases: 3. The CDR3 loop spans 12 amino acids. The germline CDR1 and CDR2 sequences are SGHTA and FQGTGA. CDR3 coding DNA: TGTGCCAGCGGGACAGGGGGCGGCGGCTACACCTTC. Amino acid sequence: CASGTGGGGYTF. Full variable domain (missing parts from reference TRBV7-3 and TRBJ1-2): GAGVSQTPSNKVTEKGKYVELRCDPISGHTALYWYRQSLGQGPEFLIYFQGTGAADDSGLPNDRFFAVRPEGSVSTLKIQRTERGDSAVYLCASGTGGGGYTFGSGTRLTVV.

Here the CDR3 reads CASSIGLGSNEKLFF. The CDR3, as DNA: TGTGCCAGTAGTATAGGGCTGGGGAGTAATGAAAAACTGTTTTTT. The chain combines TRBV19 with TRBJ1-4; D ambiguous. Trimming stripped 1 base from V and 4 bases from J, with 10 bases between. The CDR3 contains 15 residues. In germline, CDR1 is LNHDA, CDR2 SQIVND (reference sequence). Together with reference TRBV19 and TRBJ1-4, the CDR3 gives the full variable domain: DGGITQSPKYLFRKEGQNVTLSCEQNLNHDAMYWYRQDPGQGLRLIYYSQIVNDFQKGDIAEGYSVSREKKESFPLTVTSAQKNPTAFYLCASSIGLGSNEKLFFGSGTQLSVL.

In DNA form, the CDR3 reads TGTGCCAGTAGTATGGCTACAGGGGGCTGGACTGAAGCTTTCTTT. Protein sequence: CASSMATGGWTEAFF. The rearrangement links TRBV19 to TRBJ1-1; TRBD1 agrees at 9 bases. V lost 3 bases and J lost 5; bases outside the gene matches: 7. From germline, CDR1 is LNHDA and CDR2 SQIVND (reference sequence). The CDR3 has 15 amino acids.

The rearrangement links TRBV19 to TRBJ1-2, with TRBD1 identical over 7 bases. V was pared by 2 bases and J by 4 bases, with 7 bases of the junction left unmatched. In germline, CDR1 is LNHDA, CDR2 SQIVND (reference sequence). There are 15 residues in the CDR3. As DNA, the CDR3 is TGTGCCAGTAGTATAATGACAGGGCCTAGCTATGGCTACACCTTC. Amino acids: CASSIMTGPSYGYTF.

This clone was counted a few times. CDR3 nucleotides: TGTGCCAGCAGTTACTCAGATAGCGGGAGGGAAGAGACCCAGTACTTC. Translation gives CASSYSDSGREETQYF. The chain is built from TRBV6-6 and TRBJ2-5; 11 bases align to TRBD2. The CDR3 is 16 residues long. Looked up from germline, CDR1 is MNHNY and CDR2 is SVGAGI (reference sequence). V lost 0 bases to trimming and J lost 3 bases; unmatched junction nucleotides: 3.